What follows are 10 T cell receptor beta chains derived from one specimen sequenced in a study of cytomegalovirus exposure and HLA in healthy donors. The PCR employed 60 Vbeta primers together with 13 Jbeta primers. Repertoires were generated with immunoSEQ multiplex PCR, while TCRdb's copy carries only in-frame clones and drops some. This repertoire shows over 150,000 clones, roughly three quarters found once; its top ten account for 2.9%. The sequencing input was PBMCs. Receptors originate from a male donor in good health and CMV-seronegative.

The chain links TRBV18 to TRBJ1-4, with TRBD1 matching 10 bases. The germline V gene encodes CDR1 KGHSH and CDR2 LQKENI. V gave up 0 bases and J gave up 13 bases; unmatched junction bases: 8. The CDR3 has 15 residues. The chain's CDR3 is CASSPPGQGTSGLFF. As DNA, the CDR3 is TGTGCCAGCTCACCACCGGGACAGGGGACATCCGGACTGTTTTTT.

In DNA, the CDR3 is TGTGCCAGCAGTTTAGGACTAGCGGGAGGCTACGAGCAGTACTTC. It translates to CASSLGLAGGYEQYF. The chain carries TRBV6-6 and TRBJ2-5; 14 bases are a match to TRBD2. The J call could be wrong; TRBJ2-7 is a better fit for the DNA end. Germline CDR1 MNHNY, CDR2 SVGAGI (reference sequence). The CDR3 totals 15 residues.

This chain uses TRBV5-1 with TRBJ2-4; TRBD1 matches 8 bases. From germline, CDR1 is SGHRS and CDR2 YFSETQ. There are 16 residues in the CDR3. Germline trimming cut 0 bases from V and 7 bases from J; bases unmatched to any gene: 9. As DNA, the CDR3 is TGCGCCAGCAGCTTGGCAGGGGGCGCTGGGTCGAACATTCAGTACTTC. It encodes CASSLAGGAGSNIQYF.

This clone occurred once. The chain recombines TRBV30 with TRBJ1-2; D uncertain. V was pared by 6 bases and J by 5 bases, with 22 bases between. Per germline, CDR1 GTSNPN and CDR2 SVGIG (reference sequence). The CDR3 is 15 residues long. The DNA for the CDR3 is TGTGCCTGCCGGCTAGCGCCACGGGGAAATTATGGCTACACCTTC. Encoded protein: CACRLAPRGNYGYTF.

The chain uses TRBV30 and TRBJ1-5, with D possibly matching TRBD1 (5 bases). Germline CDR1 and CDR2: GTSNPN and SVGIG (reference sequence). V dropped 3 bases and J dropped 5 bases, with 14 bases sitting between them. The CDR3 runs to 14 residues. CDR3 DNA sequence: TGTGCCTGGAGCCTACCGACAGTGTATCAGCCCCAGCATTTT. It translates to CAWSLPTVYQPQHF.

The chain joins TRBV30 to TRBJ1-5; 9 bases map to TRBD1. Per the germline V gene, CDR1 is GTSNPN and CDR2 is SVGIG (reference sequence). Trimming removed 6 bases from V and 5 bases from J; junction bases left unmatched: 11. CDR3 size: 15 residues. CDR3 in DNA: TGTGCCTGTTCCCAATCCGGGACAGGGCATCAGCCCCAGCATTTT. As protein: CACSQSGTGHQPQHF.

The chain recombines TRBV4-2 with TRBJ2-1; TRBD2 matches at 8 bases. The CDR3 runs 16 residues. With V trimmed by 0 bases and J by 5 bases, 6 bases remained unmatched. CDR1 is LGHNA, CDR2 YNFKEQ, per germline. The chain's CDR3 is CASSQDPSGGHNEQFF. As DNA, the CDR3 is TGTGCCAGCAGCCAAGATCCCAGCGGGGGCCACAATGAGCAGTTCTTC.

CDR3 sequence: CASSLVAGSTGNTIYF. The CDR3 nucleotides read TGTGCCAGCAGTTTAGTCGCAGGGTCAACTGGAAACACCATATATTTT. V is TRBV27 and J is TRBJ1-3; D might be TRBD1 (5 bases). V was shortened by 2 bases and J by 2 bases, with 13 bases between the two germline ends. In germline, CDR1 is MNHEY, CDR2 SMNVEV (reference sequence). This CDR3 region has 16 residues.

The gene calls are TRBV7-9 and TRBJ1-5; 7 positions agree with TRBD1. J gave up 0 bases and V 4 bases, and 6 bases lay outside the gene matches. The length of the CDR3 is 16 residues. CDR1 and CDR2 from the germline V gene are SEHNR and FQNEAQ (reference sequence). CDR3 DNA sequence: TGTGCCAGCAGCTCTTGGACAGGCCGTAGCAATCAGCCCCAGCATTTT. It encodes CASSSWTGRSNQPQHF. Looking up the rest from reference TRBV7-9 and TRBJ1-5 gives the full variable domain: DTGVSQNPRHKITKRGQNVTFRCDPISEHNRLYWYRQTLGQGPEFLTYFQNEAQLEKSRLLSDRFSAERPKGSFSTLEIQRTEQGDSAMYLCASSSWTGRSNQPQHFGDGTRLSIL.

This clone is a singleton in its sample. This chain connects TRBV18 to TRBJ2-2; 7 positions match TRBD1. With V trimmed by 4 bases and J by 4 bases, 3 bases remained unmatched. The CDR3 runs to 14 residues. Germline assignment: CDR1 KGHSH and CDR2 LQKENI. In DNA form, the CDR3 reads TGTGCCAGCTCACAGAGACAGGGCACCGGGGAGCTGTTTTTT. Its translation: CASSQRQGTGELFF.